This T cell receptor (beta chain) stems from a study of beta chain features in type 1 diabetes. The study reverse transcribed the entire isolated RNA, so it sequenced expressed TCRB transcripts. TCRdb's table, derived via immunoSEQ multiplex PCR, lists solely in-frame clones and lacks some. The repertoire has roughly 170,000 clones, about 12% of them found once; the top ten carry 0.62%. There are a few counts of this clone. The CDR3 contains 13 residues. V lost 3 bases to trimming and J lost 6 bases; unmatched junction nucleotides: 2. Germline V gene data show CDR1 as KGHSH and CDR2 as LQKENI. The chain recombines TRBV18 with TRBJ2-3, with 8 bases matching TRBD1. Sample: central memory CD4+ T cells from blood. The TCR originated in a woman aged 18-29 years in good health. CDR3 nucleotides: TGTGCCAGCTCACCCCGACAGGGGGATACGCAGTATTTT. Its protein product is CASSPRQGDTQYF.